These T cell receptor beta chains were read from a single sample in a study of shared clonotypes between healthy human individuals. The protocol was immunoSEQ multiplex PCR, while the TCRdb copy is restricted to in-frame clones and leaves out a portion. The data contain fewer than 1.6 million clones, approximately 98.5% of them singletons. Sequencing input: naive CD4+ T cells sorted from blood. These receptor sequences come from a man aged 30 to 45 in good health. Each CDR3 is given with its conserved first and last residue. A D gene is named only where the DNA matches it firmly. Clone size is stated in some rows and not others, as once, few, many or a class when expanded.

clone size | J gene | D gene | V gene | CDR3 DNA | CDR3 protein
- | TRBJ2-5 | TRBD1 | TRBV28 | TGTGCCAGCAGTTTTATGGGACAGGGGCGACTCCAAGAGACCCAGTACTTC | CASSFMGQGRLQETQYF
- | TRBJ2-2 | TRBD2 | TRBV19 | TGTGCCAGTAGTACCCGACTAGCGGGAGTTGCCCCAAACACCGGGGAGCTGTTTTTT | CASSTRLAGVAPNTGELFF
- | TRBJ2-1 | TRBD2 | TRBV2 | TGTGGTGGGGGACTAGCGAGAGAGGAGTTCTTC | CGGGLAREEFF
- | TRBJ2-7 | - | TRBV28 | TGTGCCAGCAGGTCGACAGACCGCCCATACGAGCAGTACTTC | CASRSTDRPYEQYF
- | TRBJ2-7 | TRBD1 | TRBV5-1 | TGCGCCAGCAGCCCGACAGGGCCGTACGAGCAGTACTTC | CASSPTGPYEQYF
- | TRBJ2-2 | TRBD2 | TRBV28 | TGTGCCAGCAGTTTAGGACTAGCGGGTGACGGGGAGCTGTTTTTT | CASSLGLAGDGELFF
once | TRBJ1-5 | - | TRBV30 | TGTGCCTGGAGTGTATCGGGGTCTCAGCCCCAGCATTTT | CAWSVSGSQPQHF
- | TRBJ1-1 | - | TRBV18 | TGTGCCAGCTCACCATTGACGGGAGGCACTGAAGCTTTCTTT | CASSPLTGGTEAFF
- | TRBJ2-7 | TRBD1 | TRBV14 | TGTGCCAGCAGCCAATATAGACAGGGGGAGCAGTACTTC | CASSQYRQGEQYF
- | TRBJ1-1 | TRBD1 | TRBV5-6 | TGTGCCAGCAGCTTGCTGGGACAGGGTACGCGCAACACTGAAGCTTTCTTT | CASSLLGQGTRNTEAFF
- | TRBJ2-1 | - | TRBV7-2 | TGTGCCAGCAGCTTAGCTCGGGGGCTAGCGGATGCAAATGAGCAGTTCTTC | CASSLARGLADANEQFF
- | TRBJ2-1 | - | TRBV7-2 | TGTGCCAGCAGGAGAGGGGCTGGCTCCTACAATGAGCAGTTCTTC | CASRRGAGSYNEQFF
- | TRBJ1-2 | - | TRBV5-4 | TGTGCCAGCAGCTTGGATCATCCGGTCTTAAATGGCTACACCTTC | CASSLDHPVLNGYTF
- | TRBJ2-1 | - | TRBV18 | TGTGCCAGCTCACTCGGGACAACGACTTACAATGAGCAGTTCTTC | CASSLGTTTYNEQFF
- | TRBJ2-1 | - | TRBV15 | TGTGCCACCAGCAGGAACAGATTGGGCAATGAGCAGTTCTTC | CATSRNRLGNEQFF
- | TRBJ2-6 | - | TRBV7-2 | TGTGCCAGCAGCTTCCAGGGCTCTGGGGCCAACGTCCTGACTTTC | CASSFQGSGANVLTF
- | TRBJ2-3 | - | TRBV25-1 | TGTGCCAGCAGAATGTCAGGGGCGAGCACAGATACGCAGTATTTT | CASRMSGASTDTQYF
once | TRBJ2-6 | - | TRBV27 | TGTGCCAGCAGTTTTTGGGTAACTCAACTCGGTGGGGCCAACGTCCTGACTTTC | CASSFWVTQLGGANVLTF
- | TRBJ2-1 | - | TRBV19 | TGTGCCAGTAGTATTGGGGCTTTTGAGCAGTTCTTC | CASSIGAFEQFF
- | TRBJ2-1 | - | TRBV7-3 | TGTGCCAGCAGCCGTTATCCGCAGGGTACAAACAATGAGCAGTTCTTC | CASSRYPQGTNNEQFF
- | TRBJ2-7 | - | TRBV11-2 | TGTGCCAGCAGCTTAAGGCAGGGAACCCACTACGAGCAGTACTTC | CASSLRQGTHYEQYF
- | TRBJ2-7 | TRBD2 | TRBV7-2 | TGTGCCAGCAGCGTAGCGGGAGCGCGCGAGCAGTACTTC | CASSVAGAREQYF
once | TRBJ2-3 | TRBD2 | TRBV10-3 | TGTGCCATCAGTGAGACTAGCGGGAGCACAGATACGCAGTATTTT | CAISETSGSTDTQYF
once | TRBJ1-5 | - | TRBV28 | TGTGCCAGTGCCCCACAGGTAGTAAGCAATCAGCCCCAGCATTTT | CASAPQVVSNQPQHF
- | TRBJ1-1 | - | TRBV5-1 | TGCGCCAGCAGCTTGGACCCGGGACGGCCGAACACTGAAGCTTTCTTT | CASSLDPGRPNTEAFF
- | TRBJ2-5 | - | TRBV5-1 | TGCGCCAGCAGCTTGTCAGGGGGGCAAGAGACCCAGTACTTC | CASSLSGGQETQYF
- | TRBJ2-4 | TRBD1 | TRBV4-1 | TGCGCCAGCAGCCAGTCCGGGACAGGGACCGAGGCCAAAAACATTCAGTACTTC | CASSQSGTGTEAKNIQYF
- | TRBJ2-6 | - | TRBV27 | TGTGCCAGCAGTCCCGCGGGGGGGACAGGCGTCCTGACTTTC | CASSPAGGTGVLTF
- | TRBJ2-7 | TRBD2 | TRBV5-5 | TGTGCCAGCAGCGGCCCGGGACTAGCGGGAGGGGAGCAGTACTTC | CASSGPGLAGGEQYF
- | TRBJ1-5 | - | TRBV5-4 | TGTGCCAGCAGCTTCAAGGGAAGCCAGCCCCAGCATTTT | CASSFKGSQPQHF
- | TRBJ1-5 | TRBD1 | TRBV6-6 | TGTGCCAGCAGTTTAGAAGGACAGGGTCCCCAGCATTTT | CASSLEGQGPQHF
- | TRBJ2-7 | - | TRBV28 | TGTGCCAGCACCACCCCCGGCAGGGGTGAGTTGTCCTACGAGCAGTACTTC | CASTTPGRGELSYEQYF
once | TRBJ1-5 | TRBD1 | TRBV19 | TGTGCCAGTAGTTCGCTCGGGACAGCAAATCAGCCCCAGCATTTT | CASSSLGTANQPQHF
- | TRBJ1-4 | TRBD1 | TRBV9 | TGTGCCAGCAGCCCCTCGAGGGGGCTTGGTGAAAAACTGTTTTTT | CASSPSRGLGEKLFF
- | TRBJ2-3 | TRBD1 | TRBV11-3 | TGTGCCAGCAGTCACACAGGGGCTAGCACAGATACGCAGTATTTT | CASSHTGASTDTQYF
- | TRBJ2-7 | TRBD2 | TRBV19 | TGTGCCACCCTCGGGACTAGCGGGGGTGAGCAGTACTTC | CATLGTSGGEQYF
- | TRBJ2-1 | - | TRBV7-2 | TGTGCCAGCAGCTCCGCTAGCTTAATCCAAGATGAGCAGTTCTTC | CASSSASLIQDEQFF